These 3 T cell receptor beta chains came from one sample sequenced in a study of technical replicates of blood from a few donors. The assay was immunoSEQ multiplex PCR, and TCRdb's table has in-frame clones only and misses some. The sample lists about 88,000 clones, roughly 94% occurring once. The sequenced material came from T cells isolated from PBMCs. The receptors here all came from a human donor in good health.

The V call is TRBV4-1, the J call TRBJ2-3; D is perhaps TRBD2 (6 bases). Germline-derived CDR1 and CDR2 are MGHRA and YSYEKL. This CDR3 has 18 residues. The V and J ends lost 2 bases and 6 bases respectively, with 24 bases between them. CDR3 sequence reads: CASSQKLTGTSFYDTQYF. DNA of the CDR3: TGCGCCAGCAGCCAAAAGCTAACCGGGACTTCTTTCTACGATACGCAGTATTTT.

The chain carries TRBV15 and TRBJ2-7; 8 bases match TRBD1. V shed 5 bases and J 5 bases; nucleotides not matched to a gene: 8. Germline CDR1 and CDR2: LNHNV and YYDKDF (reference sequence). CDR3 length: 14 residues. The CDR3 sequence is CATSRTDRANEQYF. CDR3 nucleotides: TGTGCCACCAGCCGGACGGACAGGGCGAACGAGCAGTACTTC.

The genes are TRBV6-1 and TRBJ2-6; no definite D call. Trimming stripped 3 bases from V and 0 bases from J, with 9 bases between. CDR1 MNHNS and CDR2 SASEGT come from the germline V gene. The length of the CDR3 is 16 residues. This CDR3 is CASSEVGYSGANVLTF. The CDR3 DNA reads as TGTGCCAGCAGTGAGGTCGGGTACTCTGGGGCCAACGTCCTGACTTTC.